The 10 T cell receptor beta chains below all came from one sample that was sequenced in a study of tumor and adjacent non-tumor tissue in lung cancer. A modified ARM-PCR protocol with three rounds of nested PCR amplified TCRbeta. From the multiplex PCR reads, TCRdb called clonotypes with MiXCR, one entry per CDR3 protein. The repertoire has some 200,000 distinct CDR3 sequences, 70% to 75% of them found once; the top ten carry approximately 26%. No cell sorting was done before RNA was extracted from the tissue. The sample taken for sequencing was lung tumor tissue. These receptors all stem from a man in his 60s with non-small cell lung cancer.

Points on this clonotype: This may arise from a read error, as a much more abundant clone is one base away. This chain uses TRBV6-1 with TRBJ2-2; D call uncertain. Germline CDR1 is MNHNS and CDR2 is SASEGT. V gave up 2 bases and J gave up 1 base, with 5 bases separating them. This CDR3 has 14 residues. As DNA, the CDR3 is TGTGCCAGCAGTGAAACAGAGAACACCGGGGAGCTGTTTTTT. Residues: CASSETENTGELFF.

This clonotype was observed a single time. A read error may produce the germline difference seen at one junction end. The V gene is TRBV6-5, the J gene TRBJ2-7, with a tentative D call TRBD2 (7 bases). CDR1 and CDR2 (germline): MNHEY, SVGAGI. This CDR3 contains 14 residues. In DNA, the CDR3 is TGTGCCGGCAGTTACACGGGGCGGGGGCGAGAGCAGTACTTC. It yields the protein CAGSYTGRGREQYF.

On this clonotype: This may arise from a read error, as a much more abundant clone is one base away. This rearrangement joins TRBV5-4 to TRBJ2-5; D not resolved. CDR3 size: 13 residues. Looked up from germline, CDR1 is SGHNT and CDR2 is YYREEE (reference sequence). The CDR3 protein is CANSLKGQETQYF. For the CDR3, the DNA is TGTGCCAACAGCTTGAAAGGGCAAGAGACCCAGTACTTC.

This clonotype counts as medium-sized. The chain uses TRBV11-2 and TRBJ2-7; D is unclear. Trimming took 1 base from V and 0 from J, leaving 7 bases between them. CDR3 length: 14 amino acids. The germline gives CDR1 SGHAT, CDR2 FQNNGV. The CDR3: CASSLGFSSYEQYF. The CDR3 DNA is TGTGCCAGCAGCTTAGGTTTTAGCTCCTACGAGCAGTACTTC.

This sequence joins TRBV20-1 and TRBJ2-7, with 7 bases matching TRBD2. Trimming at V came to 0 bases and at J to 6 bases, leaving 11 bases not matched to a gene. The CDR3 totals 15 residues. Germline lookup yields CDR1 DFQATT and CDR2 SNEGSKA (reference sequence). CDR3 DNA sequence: TGCAGTGCTAGAGATAAGGCGGGAGAACCTTGCGAGCAGTACTTC. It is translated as CSARDKAGEPCEQYF.

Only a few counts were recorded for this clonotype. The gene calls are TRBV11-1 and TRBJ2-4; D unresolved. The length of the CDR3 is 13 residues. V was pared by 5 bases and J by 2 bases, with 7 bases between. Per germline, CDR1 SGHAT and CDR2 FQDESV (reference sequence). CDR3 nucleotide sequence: TGTGCCAGCAGCATCAGTCCCAAAAACATTCAGTACTTC. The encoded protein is CASSISPKNIQYF.

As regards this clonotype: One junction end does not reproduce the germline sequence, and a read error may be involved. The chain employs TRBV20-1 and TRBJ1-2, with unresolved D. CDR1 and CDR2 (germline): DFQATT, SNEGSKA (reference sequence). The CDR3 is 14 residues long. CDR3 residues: CGASEGRSLYGYTF. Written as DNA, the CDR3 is TGCGGTGCTTCGGAGGGTCGTTCTTTGTATGGCTACACCTTC.

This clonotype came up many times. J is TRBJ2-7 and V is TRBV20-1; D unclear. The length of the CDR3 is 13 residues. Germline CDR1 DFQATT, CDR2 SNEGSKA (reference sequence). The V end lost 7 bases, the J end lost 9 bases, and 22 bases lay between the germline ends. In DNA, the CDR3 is TGCAGTGAAAGCGACGGAAATACAAAGGGGCAGTACTTC. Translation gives CSESDGNTKGQYF.

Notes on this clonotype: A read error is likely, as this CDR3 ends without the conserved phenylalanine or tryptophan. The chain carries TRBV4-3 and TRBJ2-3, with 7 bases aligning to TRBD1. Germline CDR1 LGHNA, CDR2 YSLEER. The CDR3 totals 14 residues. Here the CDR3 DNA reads TGCGCCAGCAGCCAACTCGGTGGGACAGATACTCAGTATTGT. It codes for CASSQLGGTDTQYC.

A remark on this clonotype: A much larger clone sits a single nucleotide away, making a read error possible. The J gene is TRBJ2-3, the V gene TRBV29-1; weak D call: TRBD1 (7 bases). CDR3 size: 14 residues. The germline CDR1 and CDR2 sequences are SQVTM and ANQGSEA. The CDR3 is CSDRLRLAGGTRYF. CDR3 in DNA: TGCAGCGACCGTCTGCGGCTAGCAGGGGGGACGCGGTATTTT.